Below are 15 T cell receptor beta chains sequenced from a single sample in a study of T cell repertoires in cytomegalovirus infection. Using its own MiXCR run on the reads, TCRdb lists one record per CDR3 protein. This repertoire shows about 360,000 distinct CDR3 sequences, 15% to 20% found once; its top ten account for 8.7%. Material: PBMCs. All receptors derive from a human donor in good health (CMV status not recorded). Some clones in this sample may be carry-over from other donors' samples.

V usage is TRBV11-2 and J usage is TRBJ2-3; 9 nucleotides line up with TRBD1. The CDR3 has 16 residues. V shed 5 bases, J shed 2 bases, and the junction held 8 bases outside the gene matches. Germline-derived CDR1 and CDR2 are SGHAT and FQNNGV. CDR3 region: CASSHRRTGDTDTQYF. The DNA for the CDR3 is TGTGCCAGCAGCCACCGTCGGACAGGGGACACAGATACGCAGTATTTT.

This clonotype was seen a handful of times. V and J are TRBV20-1 and TRBJ2-1; 9 nucleotides align to TRBD1. This CDR3 has 14 amino acids. Per the germline V gene, CDR1 is DFQATT and CDR2 is SNEGSKA (reference sequence). The V gene end was trimmed by 6 bases and the J gene end by 4 bases; junction bases not matched to a gene: 7. The CDR3 loop is CSAEPGQGYNEQFF. CDR3 bases: TGCAGTGCAGAGCCGGGACAGGGTTACAATGAGCAGTTCTTC.

This chain links TRBV11-2 with TRBJ2-3; possibly TRBD2 for D (6 bases). Germline V lookup: CDR1 SGHAT, CDR2 FQNNGV. Trimming left V 3 bases short and J 4 bases short, with 14 bases between. This CDR3 comprises 15 residues. CDR3 DNA sequence: TGTGCCAGCAGCTTTTTCGGGAGTTTCGCAGATACGCAGTATTTT. Translating it yields CASSFFGSFADTQYF.

The rearrangement uses TRBV7-9 and TRBJ1-3; D possibly corresponds to TRBD1 (6 bases). The CDR3 consists of 13 residues. Trimming took 4 bases from V and 9 from J, leaving 13 bases between them. The germline CDR1 and CDR2 sequences are SEHNR and FQNEAQ (reference sequence). CDR3 loop: CASSSQGGVTIYF. The CDR3 nucleotides are TGTGCCAGCAGCTCACAGGGTGGAGTCACCATATATTTT. Full variable domain (missing parts from reference TRBV7-9 and TRBJ1-3): DTGVSQNPRHKITKRGQNVTFRCDPISEHNRLYWYRQTLGQGPEFLTYFQNEAQLEKSRLLSDRFSAERPKGSFSTLEIQRTEQGDSAMYLCASSSQGGVTIYFGEGSWLTVV.

The V call is TRBV20-1, the J call TRBJ1-3, with D unresolved. Trimming pared 0 bases from V and 0 bases from J, leaving 9 bases between. Germline V gene data show CDR1 as DFQATT and CDR2 as SNEGSKA (reference sequence). CDR3 size: 15 residues. CDR3 bases: TGCAGTGCTAGAGATCTCCGGAGCTCTGGAAACACCATATATTTT. The encoded protein is CSARDLRSSGNTIYF.

The count of this clonotype is one. This chain joins TRBV19 and TRBJ2-1; tentatively, D is TRBD1 (5 bases). Germline CDR1 reads LNHDA; CDR2 reads SQIVND (reference sequence). There are 18 residues in the CDR3. V lost 7 bases and J lost 0, with 22 bases in between. For the CDR3, the DNA is TGTGCCAGTACCCTAAACGCAGGGCACCGTAGCTCCTACAATGAGCAGTTCTTC. It codes for CASTLNAGHRSSYNEQFF.

The gene calls are TRBV5-6 and TRBJ2-5; D remains ambiguous. CDR1 is SGHDT and CDR2 is YYEEEE in the germline V gene. The CDR3 covers 17 residues. Trimming removed 0 bases from V and 6 bases from J, with 21 bases in between. The CDR3 DNA reads as TGTGCCAGCAGCTTGGATTTTAGATCTGGACCCCAGCAGACCCAGTACTTC. Its protein is CASSLDFRSGPQQTQYF.

This clonotype was detected a few times. This chain links TRBV20-1 with TRBJ2-6; D is unresolved. This CDR3 is built from 14 residues. The germline V gene encodes CDR1 DFQATT and CDR2 SNEGSKA (reference sequence). Between the trimmed V and J ends, which lost 4 bases and 0 bases, there was a span of 7 bases. The CDR3 DNA sequence: TGCAGTGCTATCCGCATCTCTGGGGCCAACGTCCTGACTTTC. Translation: CSAIRISGANVLTF.

This clonotype was observed a few times. The chain couples TRBV5-4 to TRBJ2-5, with D maybe TRBD2 (6 bases). The V end was cut by 4 bases, the J end by 3 bases, with 13 bases between. Per the germline V gene, CDR1 is SGHNT and CDR2 is YYREEE (reference sequence). The CDR3 totals 14 residues. The CDR3, as DNA: TGTGCCAGCAGCGGTGTGGCGGGGAAAGAGACCCAGTACTTC. Translated: CASSGVAGKETQYF.

J is TRBJ1-4 and V is TRBV11-2, with TRBD1 matching over 7 bases. CDR1 is SGHAT, CDR2 FQNNGV, per germline. The V gene end was trimmed by 4 bases and the J gene end by 10 bases; junction bases not matched to a gene: 3. CDR3 size: 12 residues. CDR3 region: CASSSDRAKLFF. CDR3 DNA sequence: TGTGCCAGCAGCTCAGACAGGGCAAAACTGTTTTTT.

The rearrangement joins TRBV7-2 to TRBJ2-2; 7 nucleotides align to TRBD2. The J segment lost 2 bases and the V segment lost 4 bases, leaving 4 bases of the junction unmatched. CDR1 is SGHTA, CDR2 FQGNSA, per germline. The CDR3 totals 15 residues. The DNA for the CDR3 is TGTGCCAGCAGCTACAGACTAGCCAACACCGGGGAGCTGTTTTTT. Protein: CASSYRLANTGELFF.

V and J are TRBV7-2 and TRBJ2-7; D is unclear. The CDR3 totals 11 residues. Germline V gene lookup returns CDR1 SGHTA and CDR2 FQGNSA. Trimming stripped 4 bases from V and 6 bases from J, with 7 bases between. CDR3 residues: CASSSFAEQYF. CDR3 DNA: TGTGCCAGCAGCTCCTTTGCCGAGCAGTACTTC.

The chain combines TRBV6-6 with TRBJ1-2; no reliable D call. Germline lookup yields CDR1 MNHNY and CDR2 SVGAGI (reference sequence). V lost 2 bases to trimming and J lost 5 bases, with 9 bases between them. This CDR3 has 13 amino acids. The CDR3 loop reads CASSYPTDYGYTF. For the CDR3, the DNA is TGTGCCAGCAGTTACCCTACGGATTATGGCTACACCTTC.

The rearrangement joins TRBV7-6 to TRBJ2-5, with 7 bases that match TRBD2. The CDR3 has 14 residues. V shed 5 bases, J shed 5 bases, and the junction held 8 bases outside the gene matches. Germline-derived CDR1 and CDR2 are SGHVS and FNYEAQ. The CDR3 sequence: CASSLWGGTETQYF. The DNA for the CDR3 is TGTGCCAGCAGCCTTTGGGGAGGGACGGAGACCCAGTACTTC.

V and J are TRBV7-6 and TRBJ2-3, with 9 positions matching TRBD2. The germline V gene encodes CDR1 SGHVS and CDR2 FNYEAQ. V dropped 0 bases and J dropped 5; count of bases not matched to a gene: 6. CDR3 length: 16 amino acids. CDR3 in DNA: TGTGCCAGCAGCTTAGCTCCTACTAGCGGGCAAGATACGCAGTATTTT. This encodes CASSLAPTSGQDTQYF.